This T cell receptor (beta chain) was sequenced for a study of OX40 agonist ivuxolimab in advanced cancers. Blood samples were obtained at baseline, cycle 4 day 1, and cycle 7 day 1. Looked up from germline, CDR1 is MGHRA and CDR2 is YSYEKL. The ends lost 3 bases at V and 0 bases at J; junction bases unmatched: 8. The CDR3 covers 18 residues. General observations from the study: Low normalized clonal expansion also occurred in some nonresponding patients. There was clonal expansion of CD4+ and CD8+ blood T cells by week 6 at 0.1 to 3.0 mg/kg. Expanded clones tended on average to be more numerous among CD8+ T cells than CD4+.

Produced via immunoSEQ multiplex PCR; TCRdb's table is partial and in-frame only. The table lists tens of thousands of clones, roughly 88% of them singletons. About this clone itself: Its antigen is unidentified.

The material was CD4+ or CD8+ T cells sorted from blood, obtained in a trial of the OX40 agonist ivuxolimab. This TCR was recovered from an adult with an advanced solid tumor such as melanoma, head and neck, liver or kidney cancer. The chain employs TRBV4-1 and TRBJ2-1; TRBD2 aligns across 10 bases. CDR3 bases: TGCGCCAGCAGCCATAACAGCGGGAGGGGAAGCTCCTACAATGAGCAGTTCTTC. It codes for CASSHNSGRGSSYNEQFF.